The clone carrying this T cell receptor (beta chain) has a count of ten or more. Its antigen is currently unknown. This record belongs to a study of T cells in Graves' hyperthyroidism and ophthalmopathy. Study-wide results and caveats: The model's output predicted ophthalmopathy at a median of about 5.9 months prior to onset. Ophthalmopathy and stable hyperthyroidism were told apart by a 13 V-J model.

From RNA transcripts, TCR beta CDR3 regions were amplified. First-round RT-PCR with HTBI primers amplified the TCR CDR3 region. Each CDR3 protein gets one entry after TCRdb re-called the multiplex PCR reads with MiXCR. Among some 270,000 distinct CDR3 sequences, roughly 15% were seen once, and the ten largest hold 7.8%. Blood was drawn at first hyperthyroidism diagnosis, before any ophthalmopathy symptoms. Sequencing input: blood. The clonotype originates from a young woman with Graves' hyperthyroidism that later progressed to Graves' ophthalmopathy.

The CDR3 protein is CASSPRRNSFNEKLFF. In nucleotides, the CDR3 is TGTGCCAGCTCACCAAGGAGAAACAGTTTTAATGAAAAACTGTTTTTT. The chain combines TRBV18 with TRBJ1-4; D unclear. The V and J ends lost 2 bases and 4 bases respectively, with 14 bases between them. CDR1 and CDR2 from the germline V gene are KGHSH and LQKENI. This CDR3 is 16 amino acids long.